This record looks at one T cell receptor beta chain sequence and its context. This sample is drawn from a study of blood T cell repertoires in COVID-19. Study context: Samples came from the United States, Italy and Spain, spanning acute and convalescent COVID-19. From T cells, B-cell-depleted T cells, or PBMCs came the material, which was cDNA or gDNA.

The data were produced by immunoSEQ multiplex PCR, yet TCRdb's version contains in-frame clones alone and is incomplete. The sample shows over 200,000 clones, nearly 90% of them seen only once. Germline CDR1 is LGHNA and CDR2 is YSLEER. This CDR3 comprises 14 residues. V was clipped by 3 bases and J by 5 bases, with 13 bases between them. The chain carries TRBV4-3 and TRBJ1-1, with D perhaps matching TRBD1 (5 bases). The receptor comes from a woman aged 18 to 35 who had recovered from COVID-19. Material for sequencing was peripheral blood. This CDR3 is CASSHESGRTEAFF. CDR3 DNA: TGCGCCAGCAGCCATGAATCAGGGAGGACTGAAGCTTTCTTT.